These 18 T cell receptor beta chains were all obtained from the same sample, sequenced in a study of lymphopenia after photon versus proton radiotherapy. Data came from immunoSEQ multiplex PCR; TCRdb stores just in-frame clones and leaves some out. The table records 20,000 or so clones, about four fifths of them present only once. The sample consisted of peripheral blood, taken from a patient treated with photon-based radiotherapy. All receptors come from a woman in her 50s with pancreatic cancer.

The chain employs TRBV23-1 and TRBJ2-7, with 9 bases fitting TRBD1. Being an ORF, TRBV23-1 has a function that is uncertain. The CDR3 length is 19 residues. V dropped 8 bases and J dropped 3; count of bases not matched to a gene: 23. As DNA, the CDR3 is TGCGCCAGCCGAACCAGGGGCGCGGGACAGGGCCTTGTCGGCTACGAGCAGTACTTC. Protein product: CASRTRGAGQGLVGYEQYF.

V gene TRBV7-9 combines with J gene TRBJ2-1; D unresolved. V lost 5 bases and J lost 8, with 10 bases in between. CDR3 length: 12 residues. Germline V gene sequence: CDR1 SEHNR, CDR2 FQNEAQ (reference sequence). The CDR3 region has the DNA TGTGCCAGCAGCCCTAAAAGGGATGAGCAGTTCTTC. Amino acids: CASSPKRDEQFF.

The V and J genes are TRBV18 and TRBJ1-1, with a possible D match to TRBD1 (6 bases). V was clipped by 3 bases and J by 3 bases, with 11 bases between them. This CDR3 comprises 14 residues. Germline CDR1 reads KGHSH; CDR2 reads LQKENI. The CDR3 protein is CASSPAGADTEAFF. The CDR3 DNA sequence: TGTGCCAGCTCACCGGCGGGGGCAGACACTGAAGCTTTCTTT. The variable domain in full, with the rest retrieved from reference TRBV18 and TRBJ1-1, is NAGVMQNPRHLVRRRGQEARLRCSPMKGHSHVYWYRQLPEEGLKFMVYLQKENIIDESGMPKERFSAEFPKEGPSILRIQQVVRGDSAAYFCASSPAGADTEAFFGQGTRLTVV.

This clone was counted a few times. The rearrangement joins TRBV6-5 to TRBJ1-6, with TRBD1 as a possible D gene (6 bases). Trimming pared 6 bases from V and 1 base from J, leaving 10 bases between. This CDR3 contains 15 residues. CDR1 is MNHEY, CDR2 SVGAGI, per germline. The CDR3 DNA follows: TGTGCCAGCAGGGACAGAATATCCTATAATTCACCCCTCCACTTT. Residues: CASRDRISYNSPLHF.

The chain recombines TRBV30 with TRBJ2-7, with D uncertain. Germline CDR1 GTSNPN, CDR2 SVGIG (reference sequence). The CDR3 runs to 13 residues. V was clipped by 0 bases and J by 5 bases, with 11 bases between them. CDR3 sequence: CAWSVLGVDEQYF. CDR3 nucleotides: TGTGCCTGGAGTGTACTCGGAGTTGACGAGCAGTACTTC.

The chain has TRBV9 and TRBJ2-3, with D perhaps matching TRBD1 (5 bases). This CDR3 has 16 amino acids. Deletions cut 3 bases from V and 0 bases from J, with 14 bases between. Per the germline V gene, CDR1 is SGDLS and CDR2 is YYNGEE. The CDR3 region is CASSARQTTSTDTQYF. In DNA, the CDR3 is TGTGCCAGCAGCGCCCGACAGACAACTAGCACAGATACGCAGTATTTT.

J is TRBJ1-2 and V is TRBV6-5; 9 nucleotides match TRBD1. This CDR3 has 15 residues. Losses at the gene ends were 6 bases for V and 0 bases for J; bases not matched to a gene: 5. The germline gives CDR1 MNHEY, CDR2 SVGAGI. CDR3 DNA: TGTGCCAGCAGCTTGGACAGGGGAGCTAACTATGGCTACACCTTC. Translated: CASSLDRGANYGYTF.

CDR3 loop: CASSSGASGNTIYF. In DNA, the CDR3 is TGTGCCAGCAGCTCCGGGGCCTCTGGAAACACCATATATTTT. The chain combines TRBV5-4 with TRBJ1-3; D is possibly TRBD1 (5 bases). V was cut by 3 bases and J by 0 bases, with 7 bases left in between. Per the germline V gene, CDR1 is SGHNT and CDR2 is YYREEE (reference sequence). This CDR3 contains 14 residues.

The rearrangement joins TRBV15 to TRBJ1-5; TRBD1 matches 7 bases. Losses at the gene ends were 1 base for V and 2 bases for J; bases not matched to a gene: 2. This CDR3 region has 15 residues. Per the germline V gene, CDR1 is LNHNV and CDR2 is YYDKDF (reference sequence). The CDR3 is CATSRGTGGNQPQHF. As DNA, the CDR3 is TGTGCCACCAGCAGAGGTACAGGGGGCAATCAGCCCCAGCATTTT.

This clone was seen only a few times. The chain combines TRBV27 with TRBJ1-2, with D perhaps TRBD1 (6 bases). V was pared by 3 bases and J by 8 bases, with 13 bases between. The CDR3 consists of 13 residues. Germline lookup yields CDR1 MNHEY and CDR2 SMNVEV (reference sequence). The CDR3: CASSFSGAQGYTF. CDR3 DNA: TGTGCCAGCAGTTTTTCGGGGGCACAGGGCTACACCTTC.

The rearrangement uses TRBV13 and TRBJ1-2; D gene unclear. This CDR3 is built from 16 residues. CDR1 PRHDT and CDR2 FYEKMQ come from the germline V gene (reference sequence). With 0 bases removed from V and 6 bases from J, the gap between germline ends came to 17 bases. CDR3 sequence: CASSLGPSEDANGYTF. CDR3 sequence (DNA): TGTGCCAGCAGCTTAGGTCCCTCGGAAGATGCCAATGGCTACACCTTC. Complete variable domain (other parts from reference TRBV13 and TRBJ1-2): AAGVIQSPRHLIKEKRETATLKCYPIPRHDTVYWYQQGPGQDPQFLISFYEKMQSDKGSIPDRFSAQQFSDYHSELNMSSLELGDSALYFCASSLGPSEDANGYTFGSGTRLTVV.

This chain links TRBV5-1 with TRBJ2-1; tentative D call: TRBD1 (6 bases). This CDR3 has 15 amino acids. The germline CDR1 and CDR2 sequences are SGHRS and YFSETQ. V was pared by 1 base and J by 3 bases, with 11 bases between. CDR3 DNA: TGCGCCAGCAGCTTGCGGGACACAGTCTACAATGAGCAGTTCTTC. Amino acids: CASSLRDTVYNEQFF.

The CDR3 here is CATCRTGGAEAFF. The DNA for the CDR3 is TGTGCCACCTGCCGGACAGGGGGGGCCGAAGCTTTCTTT. The chain couples TRBV15 to TRBJ1-1, with TRBD1 matching over 10 bases. V trimming: 8 bases; J trimming: 8 bases; junction bases outside the gene matches: 8. From germline, CDR1 is LNHNV and CDR2 YYDKDF (reference sequence). This CDR3 is built from 13 residues. The full variable domain, with the rest looked up from reference TRBV15 and TRBJ1-1, is DAMVIQNPRYQVTQFGKPVTLSCSQTLNHNVMYWYQQKSSQAPKLLFHYYDKDFNNEADTPDNFQSRRPNTSFCFLDIRSPGLGDTAMYLCATCRTGGAEAFFGQGTRLTVV.

The V and J genes are TRBV11-3 and TRBJ2-3; the match to TRBD2 covers 12 bases. The V and J ends lost 5 bases and 0 bases, in that order; junction bases with no gene match: 6. There are 17 residues in the CDR3. CDR1 is SGHNT, CDR2 YENEEA, per germline. The CDR3 region has the DNA TGTGCCAGCAGCGCCAGGACTAGCGGGACTAGCACAGATACGCAGTATTTT. Protein sequence: CASSARTSGTSTDTQYF. Combining the CDR3 with reference TRBV11-3 and TRBJ2-3 gives the whole variable domain EAGVVQSPRYKIIEKKQPVAFWCNPISGHNTLYWYLQNLGQGPELLIRYENEEAVDDSQLPKDRFSAERLKGVDSTLKIQPAELGDSAVYLCASSARTSGTSTDTQYFGPGTRLTVL.

This chain joins TRBV7-8 and TRBJ1-1, with D uncertain. The CDR3 length is 13 residues. Germline V gene data show CDR1 as SGHVS and CDR2 as FQNEAQ. Deletions cut 2 bases from V and 2 bases from J, with 6 bases between. CDR3 sequence (DNA): TGTGCCAGCAGCTTAAAGACCAACACTGAAGCTTTCTTT. This gives the protein CASSLKTNTEAFF.

This chain uses TRBV7-3 with TRBJ2-1; 7 bases are shared with TRBD2. V shed 5 bases and J 4 bases; nucleotides not matched to a gene: 8. Germline V lookup: CDR1 SGHTA, CDR2 FQGTGA. The CDR3 is made up of 15 amino acids. The CDR3 sequence: CASSLLATDYNEQFF. The CDR3 bases are TGTGCCAGCAGCCTACTAGCGACGGATTACAATGAGCAGTTCTTC.

The chain employs TRBV27 and TRBJ2-2; TRBD2 aligns across 8 bases. Germline V CDR1 and CDR2: MNHEY, SMNVEV (reference sequence). Trimming at V came to 0 bases and at J to 4 bases, leaving 4 bases not matched to a gene. This CDR3 contains 16 residues. The CDR3 nucleotides are TGTGCCAGCAGTTTATCGGCGGGAGGACTCACCGGGGAGCTGTTTTTT. Residues: CASSLSAGGLTGELFF.

V is TRBV27 and J is TRBJ2-1; D not certain. The germline V gene has CDR1 MNHEY and CDR2 SMNVEV (reference sequence). V was pared by 2 bases and J by 9 bases, with 11 bases between. This CDR3 spans 13 amino acids. The CDR3 sequence: CASSLIGSAEQFF. In DNA form, the CDR3 reads TGTGCCAGCAGTTTAATAGGCTCGGCTGAGCAGTTCTTC.